The sequence of this TCR beta chain was determined in a study of shared clonotypes between healthy human individuals. It was into CD45RA+ naive and CD45RA-negative memory subsets that the CD4+ cells were split. The data were produced by immunoSEQ multiplex PCR, yet TCRdb's version contains in-frame clones alone and is incomplete. The repertoire holds 1,400,000 or so clones, with approximately 98.5% as singletons. The CDR3 is 17 residues long. Germline V gene sequence: CDR1 SGHAT, CDR2 FQNNGV. J lost 5 bases, V lost 2 bases, and 9 bases had no gene match. The sequence was obtained from a man between 25 and 39 years old in good health. V gene TRBV11-2 combines with J gene TRBJ2-5, with TRBD2 matching 12 bases. The specimen was naive CD4+ T cells sorted from blood. Noted subset: CD45RA+ positively selected. The CDR3 here is CASSLSVASGRGETQYF. The CDR3 coding sequence is TGTGCCAGCAGCTTATCGGTGGCTAGCGGGAGGGGGGAGACCCAGTACTTC.